This T cell receptor (beta chain) was sequenced during a study of shared clonotypes between healthy human individuals. Notes on the study in general: When compared with the clonotypes that were shared by all four sorted-subset donors, the non-shared clonotypes turned out to have lower generation probabilities. Estimated richness values were generally larger in naive subsets than in memory subsets.

In the naive CD8 group, cells lacked CD45RO and were positively selected for CCR7, so terminally differentiated effector memory CD45RA+ cells were left out. As for this clone: Its antigen is currently unknown.

Template for every sorted-subset replicate PCR totaled 200 to 250 ng DNA, 25,000 to 30,000 T cell genomes. The assay was immunoSEQ multiplex PCR, and TCRdb's table has in-frame clones only and misses some. The sample lists about 2 million clones; approximately 95% were seen once. Trimming pared 0 bases from V and 0 bases from J, leaving 12 bases between. Germline V gene sequence: CDR1 LGHNA, CDR2 YSLEER. CDR3 size: 17 residues. The source of this sequence is a man aged 18-30 years in good health. The chain links TRBV4-3 to TRBJ2-1; TRBD1 or TRBD2 may be the D gene (6 bases each). Sequences were obtained from naive CD8+ T cells sorted from blood. The DNA for the CDR3 is TGCGCCAGCAGCCAAGATCGGGGGCTGAGCTCCTACAATGAGCAGTTCTTC. Amino acid sequence: CASSQDRGLSSYNEQFF.